One sample yielded the 3 T cell receptor beta chains listed below, sequenced in a study of T cell responses to AZD1222 COVID-19 vaccine. Sequenced by immunoSEQ multiplex PCR; TCRdb stores in-frame clones only, minus some. This table holds 150,000 to 200,000 clones, about 93% found once. The source was peripheral blood, collected on day 0 of AZD1222 vaccination. The receptors stem from an adult in good health.

J is TRBJ1-5 and V is TRBV6-5, with D uncertain. The CDR3 contains 13 residues. V lost 7 bases and J 10 bases, leaving 17 bases between the germline ends. CDR1 MNHEY and CDR2 SVGAGI come from the germline V gene. The CDR3: CASTPGRRKPQHF. In DNA, the CDR3 is TGTGCCAGCACCCCAGGCCGGAGGAAACCCCAGCATTTT.

The V call is TRBV2, the J call TRBJ2-4, with D hard to call. CDR1 and CDR2 from the germline V gene are SNHLY and FYNNEI. This CDR3 region has 13 residues. V dropped 9 bases and J dropped 1 base, with 10 bases sitting between them. Here the CDR3 reads CASRVSAKNIQYF. CDR3 bases: TGTGCCAGTCGGGTATCGGCCAAAAACATTCAGTACTTC. The full variable domain, in which reference TRBV2 and TRBJ2-4 provide the parts outside the CDR3, is EPEVTQTPSHQVTQMGQEVILRCVPISNHLYFYWYRQILGQKVEFLVSFYNNEISEKSEIFDDQFSVERPDGSNFTLKIRSTKLEDSAMYFCASRVSAKNIQYFGAGTRLSVL.

The chain has TRBV5-6 and TRBJ2-4; tentatively, D is TRBD1 (5 bases). Trimming took off 1 base at V and 1 base at J, with 6 bases between the two ends. The CDR3 is 14 amino acids. Germline CDR1 reads SGHDT; CDR2 reads YYEEEE. DNA for the CDR3: TGTGCCAGCAGCTTGAAGGGGGCCAAAAACATTCAGTACTTC. Translation gives CASSLKGAKNIQYF.